Below are 21 T cell receptor beta chains sequenced from a single sample in a study of T cell responses to AZD1222 COVID-19 vaccine (dated by TCRdb to the early 2020s). The sample's time point label, in plain terms: about 28 days (+/-7) after the second vaccine dose. To prepare the library, the immunoSEQ multiplex PCR assay was applied. In TCRdb, the immuneACCESS table is reduced to in-frame sequences with V and J assigned. These tables do not hold every clone; where another copy was compared, an unresolved V gene accounts for under half, and the others remain unexplained. This sample is represented by roughly 150,000 clones; 90% to 95% of them were singletons. In total, the top ten clones hold 5.1% of the sample. The sample in question was peripheral blood, obtained 28 days after the second AZD1222 dose. The receptors stem from an adult who received the AZD1222 COVID-19 vaccine.

J is TRBJ2-1 and V is TRBV6-2 or TRBV6-3; 10 positions agree with TRBD2. V trimming: 2 bases; J trimming: 7 bases; junction bases outside the gene matches: 8. CDR1 is MNHEY and CDR2 is SVGEGT in the germline V gene. The CDR3 length is 16 residues. The CDR3 DNA is TGTGCCAGCAGTTACGTCAGCGGGAGGGCCTGGAATGAGCAGTTCTTC. This sequence encodes CASSYVSGRAWNEQFF.

This chain joins TRBV28 and TRBJ2-7; 9 positions match TRBD1. Trimming cost V 4 bases and J 6 bases; bases outside gene matches: 7. CDR3 length: 14 amino acids. Looked up from germline, CDR1 is MDHEN and CDR2 is SYDVKM. CDR3 sequence (DNA): TGTGCCAGCAGTTGGCCGGGACAGGGAACCGAGCAGTACTTC. It specifies CASSWPGQGTEQYF.

This rearrangement joins TRBV29-1 to TRBJ1-4, with D possibly matching TRBD1 (5 bases). This CDR3 is built from 14 residues. CDR1 is SQVTM and CDR2 is ANQGSEA in the germline V gene. V gave up 0 bases and J gave up 8 bases, with 13 bases separating them. For the CDR3, the DNA is TGCAGCGTTGAAGATTCGGGGGGTGGGGAAAAACTGTTTTTT. It yields the protein CSVEDSGGGEKLFF.

The V call is TRBV5-1, the J call TRBJ2-7, with 8 bases identical to TRBD1. The CDR3 runs 16 residues. Trimming took 0 bases from V and 3 from J; bases not matched to a gene: 8. Germline CDR1 reads SGHRS; CDR2 reads YFSETQ. Here the CDR3 reads CASSLGPLGQGYEQYF. Here the CDR3 DNA reads TGCGCCAGCAGCTTGGGGCCGCTTGGACAGGGCTACGAGCAGTACTTC.

This clone has only one observation. The chain employs TRBV11-2 and TRBJ1-6, with TRBD1 matching over 11 bases. V lost 4 bases, J lost 7 bases, and 6 bases stayed unmatched. CDR1 SGHAT and CDR2 FQNNGV come from the germline V gene. The CDR3 length is 16 residues. DNA of the CDR3: TGTGCCAGCAGCTCTTGGACAGGGGGCGGAAATTCACCCCTCCACTTT. This sequence encodes CASSSWTGGGNSPLHF.

The V call is TRBV7-7, the J call TRBJ2-2; D ambiguous. CDR1 and CDR2 from the germline V gene are SSHAT and FNYEAQ (reference sequence). Trimming removed 1 base from V and 5 bases from J, with 8 bases in between. The CDR3 totals 14 residues. The DNA for the CDR3 is TGTGCCAGCAGCTTAGATTACGGGACCGGGGAGCTGTTTTTT. Its protein is CASSLDYGTGELFF.

V and J are TRBV19 and TRBJ2-5; the D is unclear. The CDR3 length is 9 residues. The V and J ends lost 8 bases and 5 bases respectively, with 3 bases between them. Germline V gives CDR1 LNHDA, CDR2 SQIVND (reference sequence). The CDR3 loop is CASGETQYF. The CDR3 nucleotides are TGTGCCAGTGGGGAGACCCAGTACTTC.

In this sample, this clone turned up once. The chain links TRBV10-1 to TRBJ2-7, with a possible D match to TRBD1 (6 bases). The V and J ends lost 7 bases and 0 bases respectively, with 13 bases between them. Germline CDR1 and CDR2: WNHNN and SYGVQD (reference sequence). This CDR3 is 14 amino acids long. CDR3 nucleotide sequence: TGCGCCAGCAAGGGGGTAGCCATCTCCTACGAGCAGTACTTC. As protein: CASKGVAISYEQYF.

The chain uses TRBV25-1 and TRBJ1-6; 8 positions agree with TRBD1. CDR1 and CDR2 (germline): MGHDK, SYGVNS. V trimming: 4 bases; J trimming: 6 bases; junction bases outside the gene matches: 8. The length of the CDR3 is 16 residues. As DNA, the CDR3 is TGTGCCAGCAGTGTGTCACAGGGGGGACGTAATTCACCCCTCCACTTT. As protein: CASSVSQGGRNSPLHF.

The V and J genes are TRBV7-8 and TRBJ1-4; tentatively, D is TRBD1 (5 bases). The CDR3 is 14 amino acids. V was trimmed by 7 bases and J by 4 bases, leaving 13 bases between them. Germline V gene data show CDR1 as SGHVS and CDR2 as FQNEAQ. For the CDR3, the DNA is TGTGCCAGCACCGGTCGGGGGTTTAATGAAAAACTGTTTTTT. It codes for CASTGRGFNEKLFF.

This rearrangement joins TRBV7-9 to TRBJ1-4; 10 nucleotides match TRBD1. This CDR3 has 16 residues. Per germline, CDR1 SEHNR and CDR2 FQNEAQ (reference sequence). V was clipped by 5 bases and J by 3 bases; unmatched bases: 6. DNA for the CDR3: TGTGCCAGCAGCCCGGGACAGGGGTTGTCTAATGAAAAACTGTTTTTT. Translating gives CASSPGQGLSNEKLFF. The full variable domain, in which reference TRBV7-9 and TRBJ1-4 provide the parts outside the CDR3, is DTGVSQNPRHKITKRGQNVTFRCDPISEHNRLYWYRQTLGQGPEFLTYFQNEAQLEKSRLLSDRFSAERPKGSFSTLEIQRTEQGDSAMYLCASSPGQGLSNEKLFFGSGTQLSVL.

This chain uses TRBV10-2 with TRBJ2-1; D is ambiguous. Between the trimmed V and J ends, which lost 2 bases and 6 bases, there was a span of 20 bases. Germline lookup yields CDR1 WSHSY and CDR2 SAAADI. The CDR3 has 17 amino acids. The CDR3 loop is CASSEPGLPSGLNEQFF. In DNA, the CDR3 is TGCGCCAGCAGTGAGCCAGGTTTACCCTCGGGTCTCAATGAGCAGTTCTTC.

A single count supports this clone. The chain couples TRBV27 to TRBJ2-1, with D maybe TRBD2 (6 bases). With 3 bases removed from V and 3 bases from J, the gap between germline ends came to 9 bases. This CDR3 has 14 amino acids. Looked up from germline, CDR1 is MNHEY and CDR2 is SMNVEV (reference sequence). This CDR3 is CASSFRLDYNEQFF. The CDR3 DNA sequence: TGTGCCAGCAGTTTTCGACTAGACTACAATGAGCAGTTCTTC.

The gene calls are TRBV30 and TRBJ1-4; no clear D. Germline V gives CDR1 GTSNPN, CDR2 SVGIG (reference sequence). V lost 3 bases to trimming and J lost 3 bases, with 8 bases between them. CDR3 length: 13 residues. CDR3 in amino acids: CAWSVTANEKLFF. DNA of the CDR3: TGTGCCTGGAGCGTTACAGCTAATGAAAAACTGTTTTTT. The complete variable domain, with remaining parts taken from reference TRBV30 and TRBJ1-4, reads SQTIHQWPATLVQPVGSPLSLECTVEGTSNPNLYWYRQAAGRGLQLLFYSVGIGQISSEVPQNLSASRPQDRQFILSSKKLLLSDSGFYLCAWSVTANEKLFFGSGTQLSVL.

This clone was recorded only once. The V gene is TRBV6-5, the J gene TRBJ2-7, with D possibly being TRBD1 or TRBD2 (5 bases each). The germline gives CDR1 MNHEY, CDR2 SVGAGI. The CDR3 length is 13 residues. With 4 bases removed from V and 1 base from J, the gap between germline ends came to 8 bases. DNA for the CDR3: TGTGCCAGCAGTTGGGGACGGTCCTACGAGCAGTACTTC. Protein sequence: CASSWGRSYEQYF.

The rearrangement links TRBV28 to TRBJ2-2, with D perhaps TRBD1 or TRBD2 (7 bases each). Germline CDR1 is MDHEN and CDR2 is SYDVKM. Trimming took 11 bases from V and 2 from J, leaving 21 bases between them. CDR3 length equals 16 residues. This CDR3 reads CAGGVGRGPNTGELFF. CDR3 DNA: TGTGCCGGCGGTGTGGGGAGGGGGCCAAACACCGGGGAGCTGTTTTTT.

The V gene is TRBV6-5, the J gene TRBJ1-5, with D hard to call. V was clipped by 2 bases and J by 4 bases, with 6 bases between them. Looked up from germline, CDR1 is MNHEY and CDR2 is SVGAGI. This CDR3 has 13 residues. CDR3 region: CASSYDGNQPQHF. The CDR3 DNA reads as TGTGCCAGCAGTTACGACGGTAATCAGCCCCAGCATTTT.

V is TRBV18 and J is TRBJ2-7; D is possibly TRBD1 or TRBD2 (5 bases each). V lost 0 bases and J lost 0, with 12 bases in between. The CDR3 spans 16 residues. Germline V CDR1 and CDR2: KGHSH, LQKENI. CDR3 in amino acids: CASSPPRVGASYEQYF. DNA of the CDR3: TGTGCCAGCTCACCACCTCGTGTCGGGGCCTCCTACGAGCAGTACTTC.

V usage is TRBV30 and J usage is TRBJ1-2; possible D gene TRBD1, 5 bases. This CDR3 comprises 13 residues. Deletions cut 2 bases from V and 8 bases from J, with 15 bases between. CDR1 and CDR2 from the germline V gene are GTSNPN and SVGIG (reference sequence). CDR3 sequence: CAWSRRGSGGYTF. CDR3 coding DNA: TGTGCCTGGAGTCGGAGGGGCAGCGGGGGCTACACCTTC. Full variable domain (outside the CDR3, taken from reference TRBV30 and TRBJ1-2): SQTIHQWPATLVQPVGSPLSLECTVEGTSNPNLYWYRQAAGRGLQLLFYSVGIGQISSEVPQNLSASRPQDRQFILSSKKLLLSDSGFYLCAWSRRGSGGYTFGSGTRLTVV.

V gene TRBV6-5 combines with J gene TRBJ1-5; D remains ambiguous. Trimming shortened V by 6 bases and J by 5 bases, and 11 bases separated the two germline ends. Germline values: CDR1 MNHEY, CDR2 SVGAGI. The CDR3 has 13 amino acids. The CDR3 nucleotides are TGTGCCAGCAGGACCGGACCCTATCAGCCCCAGCATTTT. It encodes CASRTGPYQPQHF.

The chain carries TRBV4-2 and TRBJ1-4; D remains unclear. The CDR3 covers 15 residues. Trimming took 6 bases from V and 6 from J, leaving 17 bases between them. CDR1 and CDR2 from the germline V gene are LGHNA and YNFKEQ. Written as DNA, the CDR3 is TGTGCCAGCAGACCCTCCTGGGAAGGAGATGAAAAACTGTTTTTT. This gives the protein CASRPSWEGDEKLFF.